A single sample gave rise to the 32 T cell receptor beta chains below, sequenced in a study of OX40 agonist ivuxolimab in advanced cancers. TCRdb keeps only in-frame clones here, not all; method: immunoSEQ multiplex PCR. This sample has tens of thousands of clones, with approximately 83% found just once. The sample here was CD4+ or CD8+ T cells sorted from blood, taken in a trial of the OX40 agonist ivuxolimab. Receptors were obtained from an adult with an advanced solid tumor such as melanoma, head and neck, liver or kidney cancer.

The chain joins TRBV5-6 to TRBJ1-1, with a tentative D call TRBD1 (5 bases). Trimming left V 1 base short and J 4 bases short, with 8 bases between. The CDR3 has 13 amino acids. Germline V gene lookup returns CDR1 SGHDT and CDR2 YYEEEE. Here the CDR3 reads CASSLLGATEAFF. DNA of the CDR3: TGTGCCAGCAGCTTGTTAGGGGCCACTGAAGCTTTCTTT.

This chain links TRBV5-1 with TRBJ2-3, with 7 bases identical to TRBD2. This CDR3 spans 18 amino acids. The junction had 14 bases not matched to a gene; V was cut back by 0 bases and J by 4 bases. Per the germline V gene, CDR1 is SGHRS and CDR2 is YFSETQ. CDR3 sequence reads: CASSLENVEGLVADTQYF. DNA of the CDR3: TGCGCCAGCAGCTTGGAGAATGTCGAAGGACTAGTGGCAGATACGCAGTATTTT. The whole variable domain, filled in from reference TRBV5-1 and TRBJ2-3, reads KAGVTQTPRYLIKTRGQQVTLSCSPISGHRSVSWYQQTPGQGLQFLFEYFSETQRNKGNFPGRFSGRQFSNSRSEMNVSTLELGDSALYLCASSLENVEGLVADTQYFGPGTRLTVL.

This clone counts as medium-sized. The V gene is TRBV5-1, the J gene TRBJ1-5, with a possible D match to TRBD1 (5 bases). This CDR3 is built from 13 residues. Germline values: CDR1 SGHRS, CDR2 YFSETQ. Trimming took off 5 bases at V and 5 bases at J, with 11 bases between the two ends. CDR3 protein: CASSYEGDQPQHF. In DNA, the CDR3 is TGCGCCAGCAGTTACGAAGGGGATCAGCCCCAGCATTTT. Together with reference TRBV5-1 and TRBJ1-5, the CDR3 gives the full variable domain: KAGVTQTPRYLIKTRGQQVTLSCSPISGHRSVSWYQQTPGQGLQFLFEYFSETQRNKGNFPGRFSGRQFSNSRSEMNVSTLELGDSALYLCASSYEGDQPQHFGDGTRLSIL.

V gene TRBV5-1 combines with J gene TRBJ1-5; TRBD1 agrees at 7 bases. The CDR3 runs 15 residues. The germline CDR1 and CDR2 sequences are SGHRS and YFSETQ. With V trimmed by 1 base and J by 4 bases, 5 bases remained unmatched. The CDR3 region has the DNA TGCGCCAGCAGCTTGATATCAGGGGGTAATCAGCCCCAGCATTTT. Protein sequence: CASSLISGGNQPQHF.

This chain links TRBV7-2 with TRBJ1-1, with 7 bases lining up with TRBD1. V lost 1 base to trimming and J lost 7 bases; unmatched junction nucleotides: 6. The CDR3 sequence is 14 residues long. Germline V gene data show CDR1 as SGHTA and CDR2 as FQGNSA. CDR3 sequence: CASSLGGGLIEAFF. The CDR3 DNA sequence: TGTGCCAGCAGCTTAGGAGGGGGCCTTATTGAAGCTTTCTTT.

The sample holds one count of this clone. This rearrangement joins TRBV7-2 to TRBJ2-1; a possible D gene is TRBD2 (5 bases). Germline CDR1 reads SGHTA; CDR2 reads FQGNSA. Trimming cost V 2 bases and J 4 bases, with 12 bases left between them. This CDR3 is 15 amino acids long. This chain's CDR3 is CASSLTGVPYNEQFF. Here the CDR3 DNA reads TGTGCCAGCAGCTTAACCGGGGTGCCGTACAATGAGCAGTTCTTC.

The V and J genes are TRBV9 and TRBJ1-6; D is undetermined. The germline V and J ends were trimmed by 2 bases and 11 bases, with 8 bases remaining between them. Per germline, CDR1 SGDLS and CDR2 YYNGEE. This CDR3 has 12 amino acids. The DNA of the CDR3 is TGTGCCAGCAGCGTGGACGGAGCACCCCTCCACTTT. This encodes CASSVDGAPLHF.

This clone has only a few counts. This sequence joins TRBV7-9 and TRBJ2-7, with D perhaps matching TRBD2 (6 bases). This CDR3 has 14 residues. V lost 4 bases and J lost 4, with 14 bases in between. Germline CDR1 and CDR2: SEHNR and FQNEAQ (reference sequence). The DNA of the CDR3 is TGTGCCAGCAGCTCCCCTCTAGCGTGGTACGAGCAGTACTTC. Encoded protein: CASSSPLAWYEQYF.

J is TRBJ2-1 and V is TRBV27; D may be TRBD2 (7 bases). This CDR3 comprises 15 residues. Trimming left V 6 bases short and J 2 bases short, with 14 bases between. Germline assignment: CDR1 MNHEY and CDR2 SMNVEV (reference sequence). CDR3 nucleotide sequence: TGTGCCAGCAGGTATGGGGGGGCGACCTACAATGAGCAGTTCTTC. Amino acids: CASRYGGATYNEQFF.

This clone was counted a single time. This chain connects TRBV27 to TRBJ2-7; D ambiguous. V was cut by 5 bases and J by 0 bases, with 11 bases left in between. The CDR3 is 14 amino acids. CDR1 and CDR2 (germline): MNHEY, SMNVEV (reference sequence). The CDR3 reads CASSAYADSYEQYF. The DNA of the CDR3 is TGTGCCAGCAGTGCGTACGCCGACTCCTACGAGCAGTACTTC.

The genes are TRBV28 and TRBJ2-1; TRBD2 is a possible D gene (6 bases). CDR3 length equals 16 residues. The germline CDR1 and CDR2 sequences are MDHEN and SYDVKM. V lost 4 bases and J lost 0, with 13 bases in between. The CDR3 DNA reads as TGTGCCAGCAGTTCTTGGGAGGATAGCTCCTACAATGAGCAGTTCTTC. Translating it yields CASSSWEDSSYNEQFF.

The rearrangement uses TRBV28 and TRBJ1-2; 11 positions match TRBD1. CDR1 is MDHEN, CDR2 SYDVKM, per germline. CDR3 size: 19 residues. V was clipped by 6 bases and J by 5 bases; unmatched bases: 20. The CDR3 loop reads CASRDPGQGDFPLNYGYTF. CDR3 bases: TGTGCCAGCAGGGATCCGGGACAGGGGGATTTCCCTCTAAATTATGGCTACACCTTC.

The J gene is TRBJ1-1, the V gene TRBV7-9; D not certain. V shed 2 bases and J shed 3 bases, with 1 base lying between them. CDR1 is SEHNR, CDR2 FQNEAQ, per germline (reference sequence). This CDR3 has 11 residues. CDR3 sequence: CASSLYTEAFF. The CDR3 bases are TGTGCCAGCAGCTTATACACTGAAGCTTTCTTT.

The V and J genes are TRBV10-2 and TRBJ2-1; D may be TRBD1 or TRBD2 (5 bases each). This CDR3 contains 13 residues. The germline gives CDR1 WSHSY, CDR2 SAAADI. Trimming removed 8 bases at V and 5 bases at J, with 13 bases between. The CDR3 DNA follows: TGCGCCAGCTCAGAGGGGTACGACAATGAGCAGTTCTTC. Amino acid sequence: CASSEGYDNEQFF.

This chain links TRBV6-1 with TRBJ2-7; D is uncertain. This CDR3 has 13 residues. Trimming removed 8 bases from V and 3 bases from J, with 14 bases in between. Germline V gene data show CDR1 as MNHNS and CDR2 as SASEGT. The CDR3: CASVGTDLYEQYF. As DNA, the CDR3 is TGTGCCAGCGTAGGAACAGACCTCTACGAGCAGTACTTC.

V gene TRBV10-2 combines with J gene TRBJ2-2; 7 bases match TRBD1. The CDR3 contains 16 residues. Germline lookup yields CDR1 WSHSY and CDR2 SAAADI. Germline trimming cut 4 bases from V and 4 bases from J; bases unmatched to any gene: 9. For the CDR3, the DNA is TGCGCCAGCAGTGTATGGAGACAGGGCATCACCGGGGAGCTGTTTTTT. This sequence encodes CASSVWRQGITGELFF.

This clone was seen only once. The junction differs from germline at one of its ends, possibly a read error. The chain has TRBV6-5 and TRBJ2-7; the match to TRBD1 covers 7 bases. Germline V gene sequence: CDR1 MNHEY, CDR2 SVGAGI. The CDR3 has 8 residues. The CDR3 is CARGQAVF. The DNA of the CDR3 is TGTGCCAGAGGACAGGCGGTATTC.

The chain is built from TRBV6-1 and TRBJ2-7; 10 bases map to TRBD2. Germline CDR1 and CDR2: MNHNS and SASEGT. J lost 5 bases, V lost 4 bases, and 5 bases had no gene match. The CDR3 is 14 amino acids. The CDR3 reads CASSVSGGANEQYF. For the CDR3, the DNA is TGTGCCAGCAGTGTCAGCGGGGGGGCCAACGAGCAGTACTTC.

The chain is built from TRBV11-2 and TRBJ1-1; TRBD1 might be the D (5 bases). Looked up from germline, CDR1 is SGHAT and CDR2 is FQNNGV. Trimming left V 6 bases short and J 0 bases short, with 14 bases between. The CDR3 runs to 15 residues. CDR3 nucleotides: TGTGCCAGCAGGAACTCTCAGGGTATGAACACTGAAGCTTTCTTT. Amino acids: CASRNSQGMNTEAFF.

The chain employs TRBV7-9 and TRBJ2-5, with a weak D call TRBD2 (5 bases). Germline CDR1 is SEHNR and CDR2 is FQNEAQ (reference sequence). The V end was cut by 0 bases, the J end by 4 bases, with 6 bases between. The CDR3 loop spans 13 amino acids. The CDR3 sequence: CASSLAGRETQYF. The DNA of the CDR3 is TGTGCCAGCAGCTTAGCAGGGAGAGAGACCCAGTACTTC.

The chain links TRBV12-5 to TRBJ2-1; D may be TRBD2 (5 bases). The V end was cut by 7 bases, the J end by 12 bases, with 10 bases between. There are 10 residues in the CDR3. CDR1 is LGHNT and CDR2 is FRNRAP in the germline V gene. The CDR3 reads CASAGKWQFF. The CDR3 nucleotides read TGTGCTAGTGCCGGGAAATGGCAGTTCTTC.

The chain carries TRBV9 and TRBJ1-3, with D possibly matching TRBD1 (5 bases). Germline V gene lookup returns CDR1 SGDLS and CDR2 YYNGEE. This CDR3 region has 14 residues. V lost 2 bases to trimming and J lost 3 bases, with 9 bases between them. CDR3: CASSVGTDGNTIYF. The DNA for the CDR3 is TGTGCCAGCAGCGTGGGGACTGATGGAAACACCATATATTTT.

The chain has TRBV9 and TRBJ1-5, with a weak D call TRBD1 (6 bases). Trimming cost V 3 bases and J 8 bases, with 15 bases left between them. Per the germline V gene, CDR1 is SGDLS and CDR2 is YYNGEE. The CDR3 spans 14 residues. The CDR3 here is CASSAEGVREPQHF. The CDR3, as DNA: TGTGCCAGCAGCGCGGAGGGGGTGAGGGAGCCCCAGCATTTT.

About this clone itself: The same CDR3 is also encoded by other DNA sequences in this sample. This chain uses TRBV4-3 with TRBJ2-7, with unresolved D. V dropped 1 base and J dropped 5 bases, with 6 bases sitting between them. The CDR3 length is 12 residues. Germline V CDR1 and CDR2: LGHNA, YSLEER. CDR3 nucleotides: TGCGCCAGCAGCCAAGCTGGGGACGAGCAGTACTTC. Its protein is CASSQAGDEQYF.

The chain links TRBV7-7 to TRBJ1-1; tentatively, D is TRBD1 (6 bases). The CDR3 is 18 amino acids. CDR1 is SSHAT and CDR2 is FNYEAQ in the germline V gene (reference sequence). V lost 4 bases, J lost 1 base, and 22 bases lay in between. CDR3 nucleotides: TGTGCCAGCAGCTACACCGGGACAAGGCCTTCGGGGAACACTGAAGCTTTCTTT. This sequence encodes CASSYTGTRPSGNTEAFF.

The chain joins TRBV4-3 to TRBJ2-1; D might be TRBD2 (5 bases). V was shortened by 0 bases and J by 6 bases, with 15 bases between the two germline ends. CDR1 and CDR2 (germline): LGHNA, YSLEER. The CDR3 is made up of 16 amino acids. The CDR3 DNA sequence: TGCGCCAGCAGCCAAGAGGACCGGGAAAGATTCAATGAGCAGTTCTTC. Amino acids: CASSQEDRERFNEQFF.

This chain links TRBV9 with TRBJ2-3; TRBD2 matches 11 bases. CDR3 length: 15 residues. Germline CDR1 and CDR2: SGDLS and YYNGEE. J lost 4 bases, V lost 2 bases, and 3 bases had no gene match. CDR3 sequence reads: CASSVSGGAADTQYF. The CDR3 bases are TGTGCCAGCAGCGTTAGCGGGGGGGCCGCAGATACGCAGTATTTT.

The V call is TRBV7-9, the J call TRBJ2-1; 8 nucleotides match TRBD1. The CDR3 runs to 16 residues. The germline gives CDR1 SEHNR, CDR2 FQNEAQ (reference sequence). V trimming: 5 bases; J trimming: 1 base; junction bases outside the gene matches: 7. The CDR3: CASSTNDRGSYNEQFF. CDR3 DNA: TGTGCCAGCAGCACCAACGACAGGGGATCCTACAATGAGCAGTTCTTC.

The chain couples TRBV7-9 to TRBJ2-7, with 9 nucleotides matching TRBD2. Germline V lookup: CDR1 SEHNR, CDR2 FQNEAQ (reference sequence). Unmatched junction bases numbered 7, after V lost 1 base and J lost 6 bases. The CDR3 has 15 amino acids. CDR3: CASSLGGGGASEQYF. Written as DNA, the CDR3 is TGTGCCAGCAGCTTAGGAGGCGGGGGGGCATCCGAGCAGTACTTC. Based on the CDR3 plus reference TRBV7-9 and TRBJ2-7, the full variable domain is DTGVSQNPRHKITKRGQNVTFRCDPISEHNRLYWYRQTLGQGPEFLTYFQNEAQLEKSRLLSDRFSAERPKGSFSTLEIQRTEQGDSAMYLCASSLGGGGASEQYFGPGTRLTVT.

The DNA for the CDR3 is TGTGCCAGCAGCCCGGGGCTTTACGAGCAGTACTTC. Its protein product is CASSPGLYEQYF. The rearrangement joins TRBV6-5 to TRBJ2-7, with D possibly called TRBD1 or TRBD2 (5 bases each). CDR1 is MNHEY, CDR2 SVGAGI, per germline. This CDR3 is built from 12 residues. V lost 6 bases, J lost 4 bases, and 10 bases lay in between.

The gene calls are TRBV27 and TRBJ1-1, with D possibly TRBD1 on 5 matching bases. The CDR3 has 15 residues. Germline lookup yields CDR1 MNHEY and CDR2 SMNVEV (reference sequence). The ends were cut back, 3 bases at V and 4 bases at J, with 15 bases in the middle. Here the CDR3 reads CASSFIAGLSTEAFF. CDR3 in DNA: TGTGCCAGCAGTTTTATAGCGGGGCTGAGCACTGAAGCTTTCTTT.

The V and J genes are TRBV5-4 and TRBJ2-7, with a possible D match to TRBD1 (6 bases). This CDR3 spans 13 amino acids. Per germline, CDR1 SGHNT and CDR2 YYREEE (reference sequence). The V end lost 4 bases, the J end lost 0 bases, and 8 bases lay between the germline ends. In DNA form, the CDR3 reads TGTGCCAGCAGCGGGGACAACTCCTACGAGCAGTACTTC. It specifies CASSGDNSYEQYF.